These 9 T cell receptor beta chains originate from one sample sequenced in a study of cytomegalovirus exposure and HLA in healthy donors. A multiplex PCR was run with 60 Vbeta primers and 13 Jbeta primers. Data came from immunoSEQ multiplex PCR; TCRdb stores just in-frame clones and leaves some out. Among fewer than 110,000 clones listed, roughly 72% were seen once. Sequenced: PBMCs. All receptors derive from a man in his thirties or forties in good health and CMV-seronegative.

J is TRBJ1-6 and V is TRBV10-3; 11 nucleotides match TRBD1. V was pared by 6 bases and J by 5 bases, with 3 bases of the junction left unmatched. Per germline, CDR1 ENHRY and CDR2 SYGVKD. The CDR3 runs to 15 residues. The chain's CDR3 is CAIRGTGGHNSPLHF. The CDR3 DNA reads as TGTGCCATCAGGGGGACAGGGGGACATAATTCACCCCTCCACTTT.

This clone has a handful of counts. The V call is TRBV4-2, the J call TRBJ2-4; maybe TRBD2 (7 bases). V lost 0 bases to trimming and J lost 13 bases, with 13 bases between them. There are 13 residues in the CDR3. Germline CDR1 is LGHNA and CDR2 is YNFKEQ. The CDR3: CASSQDYTGGQYF. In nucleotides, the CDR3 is TGTGCCAGCAGCCAAGATTATACGGGGGGCCAGTACTTC.

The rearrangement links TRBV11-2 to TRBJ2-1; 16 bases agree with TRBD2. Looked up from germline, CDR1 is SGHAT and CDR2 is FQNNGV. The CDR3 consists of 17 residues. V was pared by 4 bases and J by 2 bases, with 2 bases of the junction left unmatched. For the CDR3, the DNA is TGTGCCAGCAGCTGGGGACTAGCGGGGGGGCCCTACAATGAGCAGTTCTTC. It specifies CASSWGLAGGPYNEQFF.

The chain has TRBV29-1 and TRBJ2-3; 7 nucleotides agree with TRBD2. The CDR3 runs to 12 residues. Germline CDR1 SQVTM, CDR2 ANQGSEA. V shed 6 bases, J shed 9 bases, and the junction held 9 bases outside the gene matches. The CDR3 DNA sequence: TGCAGCGTCCTTCTAGCGGAAGTAACGCAGTATTTT. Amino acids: CSVLLAEVTQYF.

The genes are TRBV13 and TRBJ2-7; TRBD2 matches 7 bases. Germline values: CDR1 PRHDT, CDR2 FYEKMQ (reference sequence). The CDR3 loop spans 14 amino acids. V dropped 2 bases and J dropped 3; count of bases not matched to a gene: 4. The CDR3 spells CASSLRAGNYEQYF. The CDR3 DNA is TGTGCCAGCAGCTTAAGAGCGGGAAACTACGAGCAGTACTTC.

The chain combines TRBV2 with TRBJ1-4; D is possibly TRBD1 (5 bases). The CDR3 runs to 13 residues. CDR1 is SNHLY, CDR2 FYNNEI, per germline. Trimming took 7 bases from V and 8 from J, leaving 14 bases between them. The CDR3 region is CASKVGGEEKLFF. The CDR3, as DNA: TGTGCCAGCAAGGTTGGGGGGGAGGAAAAACTGTTTTTT.

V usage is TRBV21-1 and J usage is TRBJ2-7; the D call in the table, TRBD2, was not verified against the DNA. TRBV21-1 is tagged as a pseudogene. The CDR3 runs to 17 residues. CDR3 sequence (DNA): TGTGCCAGCAGCAACCCCATGACGGGAGCGAGCTCCTACGAGCAGTACTTC. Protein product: CASSNPMTGASSYEQYF.

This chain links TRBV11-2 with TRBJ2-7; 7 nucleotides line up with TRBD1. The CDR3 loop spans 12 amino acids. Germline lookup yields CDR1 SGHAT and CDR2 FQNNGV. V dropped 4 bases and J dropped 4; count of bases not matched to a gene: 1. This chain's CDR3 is CASSSRGYEQYF. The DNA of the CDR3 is TGTGCCAGCAGCTCCAGGGGGTACGAGCAGTACTTC.

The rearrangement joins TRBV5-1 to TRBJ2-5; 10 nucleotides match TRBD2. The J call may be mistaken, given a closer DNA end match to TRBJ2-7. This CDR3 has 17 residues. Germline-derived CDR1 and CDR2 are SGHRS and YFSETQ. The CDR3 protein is CASSLVASGSVSYEQYF. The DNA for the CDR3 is TGCGCCAGCAGCTTGGTGGCTAGCGGGAGTGTCTCCTACGAGCAGTACTTC.